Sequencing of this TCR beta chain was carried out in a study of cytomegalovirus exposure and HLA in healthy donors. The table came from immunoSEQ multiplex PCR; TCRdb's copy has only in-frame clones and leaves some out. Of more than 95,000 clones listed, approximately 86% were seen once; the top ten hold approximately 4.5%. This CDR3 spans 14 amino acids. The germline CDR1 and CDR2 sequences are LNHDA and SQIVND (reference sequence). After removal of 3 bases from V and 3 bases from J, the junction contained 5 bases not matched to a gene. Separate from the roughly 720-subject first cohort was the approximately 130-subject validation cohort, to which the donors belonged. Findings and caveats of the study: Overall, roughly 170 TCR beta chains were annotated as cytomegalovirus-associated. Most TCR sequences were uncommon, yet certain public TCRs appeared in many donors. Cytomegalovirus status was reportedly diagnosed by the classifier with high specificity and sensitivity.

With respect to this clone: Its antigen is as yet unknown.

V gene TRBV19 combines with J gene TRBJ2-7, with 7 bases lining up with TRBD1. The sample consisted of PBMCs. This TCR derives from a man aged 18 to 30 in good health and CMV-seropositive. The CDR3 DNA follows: TGTGCCAGTAGTATTCAGGGACAGCACTACGAGCAGTACTTC. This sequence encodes CASSIQGQHYEQYF.